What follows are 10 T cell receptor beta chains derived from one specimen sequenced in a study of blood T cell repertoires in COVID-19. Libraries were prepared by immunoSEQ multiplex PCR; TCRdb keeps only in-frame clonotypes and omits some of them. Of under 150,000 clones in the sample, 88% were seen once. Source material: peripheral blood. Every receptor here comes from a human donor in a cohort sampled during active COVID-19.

CDR3 loop: CASSQDRVLESQYF. CDR3 DNA: TGCGCCAGCAGCCAAGACAGGGTATTGGAGTCGCAGTATTTT. J is TRBJ2-3 and V is TRBV5-1, with 7 positions matching TRBD1. Germline lookup yields CDR1 SGHRS and CDR2 YFSETQ. V trimming: 4 bases; J trimming: 10 bases; junction bases outside the gene matches: 12. This CDR3 region has 14 residues.

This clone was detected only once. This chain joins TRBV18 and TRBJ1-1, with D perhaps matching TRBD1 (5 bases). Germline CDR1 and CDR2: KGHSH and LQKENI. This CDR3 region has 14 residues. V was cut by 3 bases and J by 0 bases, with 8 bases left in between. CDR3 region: CASSPGQVNTEAFF. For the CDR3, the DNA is TGTGCCAGCTCACCTGGACAAGTGAACACTGAAGCTTTCTTT. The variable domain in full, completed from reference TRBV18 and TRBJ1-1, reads NAGVMQNPRHLVRRRGQEARLRCSPMKGHSHVYWYRQLPEEGLKFMVYLQKENIIDESGMPKERFSAEFPKEGPSILRIQQVVRGDSAAYFCASSPGQVNTEAFFGQGTRLTVV.

This CDR3 is CASSSGQRNEQFF. The CDR3 nucleotides read TGTGCCAGCAGCTCGGGACAGAGGAATGAGCAGTTCTTC. This chain links TRBV5-6 with TRBJ2-1; 7 bases fit TRBD1. The CDR3 has 13 amino acids. V trimming: 3 bases; J trimming: 7 bases; junction bases outside the gene matches: 4. Germline loops: CDR1 SGHDT, CDR2 YYEEEE. Based on the CDR3 plus reference TRBV5-6 and TRBJ2-1, the full variable domain is DAGVTQSPTHLIKTRGQQVTLRCSPKSGHDTVSWYQQALGQGPQFIFQYYEEEERQRGNFPDRFSGHQFPNYSSELNVNALLLGDSALYLCASSSGQRNEQFFGPGTRLTVL.

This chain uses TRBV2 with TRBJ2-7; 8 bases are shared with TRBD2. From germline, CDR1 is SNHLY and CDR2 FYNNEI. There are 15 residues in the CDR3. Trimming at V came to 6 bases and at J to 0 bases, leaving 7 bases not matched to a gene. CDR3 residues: CASRIFSGASYEQYF. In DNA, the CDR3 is TGTGCCAGCAGAATCTTTAGCGGGGCCTCCTACGAGCAGTACTTC. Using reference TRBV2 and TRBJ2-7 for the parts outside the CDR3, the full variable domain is EPEVTQTPSHQVTQMGQEVILRCVPISNHLYFYWYRQILGQKVEFLVSFYNNEISEKSEIFDDQFSVERPDGSNFTLKIRSTKLEDSAMYFCASRIFSGASYEQYFGPGTRLTVT.

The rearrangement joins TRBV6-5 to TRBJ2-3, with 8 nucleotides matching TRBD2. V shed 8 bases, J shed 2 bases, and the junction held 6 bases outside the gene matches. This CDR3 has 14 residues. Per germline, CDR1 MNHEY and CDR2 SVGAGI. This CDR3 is CASGYGRATDTQYF. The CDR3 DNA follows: TGTGCCAGCGGATACGGGAGGGCCACAGATACGCAGTATTTT.

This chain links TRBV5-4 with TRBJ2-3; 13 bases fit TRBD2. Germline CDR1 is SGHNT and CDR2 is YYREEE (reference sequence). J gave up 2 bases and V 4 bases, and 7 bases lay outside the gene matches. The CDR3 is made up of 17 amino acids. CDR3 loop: CASSPTSGRPHTDTQYF. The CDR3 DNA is TGTGCCAGCAGCCCGACTAGCGGGAGGCCCCACACAGATACGCAGTATTTT.

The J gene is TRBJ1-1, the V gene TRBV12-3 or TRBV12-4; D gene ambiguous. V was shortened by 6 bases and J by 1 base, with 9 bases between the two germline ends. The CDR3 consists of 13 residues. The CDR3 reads CASRNQANTEAFF. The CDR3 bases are TGTGCCAGCAGGAACCAGGCGAACACTGAAGCTTTCTTT.

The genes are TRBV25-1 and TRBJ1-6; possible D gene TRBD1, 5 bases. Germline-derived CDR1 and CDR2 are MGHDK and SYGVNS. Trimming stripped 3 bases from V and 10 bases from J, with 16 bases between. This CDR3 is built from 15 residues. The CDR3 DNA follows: TGTGCCAGCAGTGAGGTCCAGGGAAAAGAATCACCCCTCCACTTT. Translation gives CASSEVQGKESPLHF.

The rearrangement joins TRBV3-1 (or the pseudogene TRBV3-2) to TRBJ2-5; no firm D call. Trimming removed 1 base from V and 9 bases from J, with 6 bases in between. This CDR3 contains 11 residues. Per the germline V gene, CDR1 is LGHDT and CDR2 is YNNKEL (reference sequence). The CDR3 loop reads CASSQGRAQYF. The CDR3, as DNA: TGTGCCAGCAGCCAAGGACGGGCCCAGTACTTC.

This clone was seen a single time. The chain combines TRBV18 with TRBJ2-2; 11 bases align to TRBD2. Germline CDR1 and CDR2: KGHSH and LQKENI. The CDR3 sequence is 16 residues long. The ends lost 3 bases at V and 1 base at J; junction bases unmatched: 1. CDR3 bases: TGTGCCAGCTCACCTGGGACTAGCGGGAACACCGGGGAGCTGTTTTTT. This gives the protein CASSPGTSGNTGELFF. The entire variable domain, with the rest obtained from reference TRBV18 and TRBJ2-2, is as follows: NAGVMQNPRHLVRRRGQEARLRCSPMKGHSHVYWYRQLPEEGLKFMVYLQKENIIDESGMPKERFSAEFPKEGPSILRIQQVVRGDSAAYFCASSPGTSGNTGELFFGEGSRLTVL.